The clone carrying this TCR beta chain showed up just once. What it binds is unknown. The sample comes from a study of shared clonotypes between healthy human individuals. Study results and limitations: Across a handful of donors, naive CD4 shared about 5%, naive CD8 around 3.5%, memory CD4 roughly 2.1%, memory CD8 0.4%.

Original processing methods: ImmunoSEQ only sent back junction sequences with no quality scores, so filtering was done differently. TCRdb's table, derived via immunoSEQ multiplex PCR, lists solely in-frame clones and lacks some. The V and J calls and the clone size are those of that table, but D and trimming were determined from the DNA. The sample carries hundreds of thousands of clones, 95% to 98% recorded once. This CDR3 contains 17 residues. V trimming: 1 base; J trimming: 4 bases; junction bases outside the gene matches: 11. CDR1 SGHRS and CDR2 YFSETQ come from the germline V gene. The naive CD8 fraction comprised CD45RO-negative cells positively selected for CCR7 and excluded terminally differentiated effector memory CD45RA+ cells.

The chain uses TRBV5-1 and TRBJ2-1; 7 bases match TRBD2. Sequencing input: naive CD8+ T cells sorted from blood. The receptor was isolated from a young man in good health. The CDR3 protein is CASSLRSGLTLYNEQFF. As DNA, the CDR3 is TGCGCCAGCAGCTTGAGGTCGGGACTAACCTTATACAATGAGCAGTTCTTC.